The 17 T cell receptor beta chains below all came from one sample that was sequenced in a study of somatic mutations in cytotoxic T cells in rheumatoid arthritis. Libraries were prepared by immunoSEQ multiplex PCR; TCRdb keeps only in-frame clonotypes and omits some of them. In the table there are just over 30,000 clones, 75% to 85% of which are singletons. The sample was CD8+ T cells sorted from blood. Source of these receptors: an adult with rheumatoid arthritis.

The J gene is TRBJ2-1, the V gene TRBV6-6; D not certain. The V and J ends lost 11 bases and 5 bases respectively, with 19 bases between them. Germline V gene data show CDR1 as MNHNY and CDR2 as SVGAGI (reference sequence). This CDR3 spans 14 amino acids. This CDR3 reads CAVEGLGRNNEQFF. The CDR3 DNA sequence: TGTGCCGTAGAAGGGCTAGGGCGAAACAATGAGCAGTTCTTC.

This clone was recorded once. The CDR3 sequence is CASSLVGGQGADEQYF. The CDR3 DNA reads TGCGCCAGCAGCTTGGTGGGGGGACAGGGGGCCGACGAGCAGTACTTC. The J gene is TRBJ2-7, the V gene TRBV5-1, with TRBD1 identical over 12 bases. Per germline, CDR1 SGHRS and CDR2 YFSETQ. The CDR3 has 16 residues. The V segment lost 0 bases and the J segment 5 bases; nucleotides outside the gene matches: 6.

The chain carries TRBV19 and TRBJ1-1; no firm D call. The germline CDR1 and CDR2 sequences are LNHDA and SQIVND (reference sequence). The CDR3 loop spans 14 amino acids. Trimming left V 2 bases short and J 1 base short, with 8 bases between. CDR3 protein: CASSISSTNTEAFF. As DNA, the CDR3 is TGTGCCAGTAGTATAAGCTCCACGAACACTGAAGCTTTCTTT.

This chain uses TRBV7-2 with TRBJ1-2; possibly TRBD1 for D (5 bases). The length of the CDR3 is 17 residues. Trimming stripped 1 base from V and 4 bases from J, with 19 bases between. Germline CDR1 SGHTA, CDR2 FQGNSA. The DNA for the CDR3 is TGTGCCAGCAGCTTAGAGGCGACAGACCCACTTTTCTATGGCTACACCTTC. Its protein product is CASSLEATDPLFYGYTF.

The DNA of the CDR3 is TGTGCCAGTACCTTGAACAGGGGTGTTGGCACTGAAGCTTTCTTT. Its translation is CASTLNRGVGTEAFF. The rearrangement uses TRBV19 and TRBJ1-1; 7 nucleotides match TRBD1. Germline V gene sequence: CDR1 LNHDA, CDR2 SQIVND (reference sequence). This CDR3 region has 15 residues. The ends lost 7 bases at V and 4 bases at J; junction bases unmatched: 12.

The V and J genes are TRBV6-6 and TRBJ1-1; TRBD1 matches at 7 bases. CDR1 is MNHNY and CDR2 is SVGAGI in the germline V gene (reference sequence). This CDR3 has 14 residues. The J segment lost 1 base and the V segment lost 4 bases, leaving 3 bases of the junction unmatched. The CDR3 protein is CASSSGDRNTEAFF. The CDR3 DNA reads as TGTGCCAGCAGTTCAGGGGACAGGAACACTGAAGCTTTCTTT.

This sequence joins TRBV7-9 and TRBJ1-2; tentatively, D is TRBD1 (5 bases). Per germline, CDR1 SEHNR and CDR2 FQNEAQ (reference sequence). This CDR3 has 13 amino acids. V was cut by 5 bases and J by 13 bases, with 20 bases left in between. Here the CDR3 reads CASSPPPQAEPTF. CDR3 sequence (DNA): TGTGCCAGCAGCCCCCCCCCACAGGCCGAGCCCACCTTC.

This clone was seen only once. The chain employs TRBV30 and TRBJ2-1, with D tentatively TRBD1 (5 bases). V lost 4 bases and J lost 5, with 12 bases in between. Germline V lookup: CDR1 GTSNPN, CDR2 SVGIG (reference sequence). This CDR3 region has 13 residues. The CDR3 DNA reads as TGTGCCTGGAATCCCATCAGGGACAATGAGCAGTTCTTC. It translates to CAWNPIRDNEQFF.

The gene calls are TRBV19 and TRBJ1-2, with 8 positions matching TRBD1. Germline-derived CDR1 and CDR2 are LNHDA and SQIVND (reference sequence). This CDR3 comprises 14 residues. With 7 bases clipped from V and 7 bases from J, the junction kept 11 bases outside the gene matches. The CDR3 nucleotides are TGTGCCAGTAAGGTGGCAGGGGGCGGACCTGGCTACACCTTC. It translates to CASKVAGGGPGYTF. Together with reference TRBV19 and TRBJ1-2, the CDR3 gives the full variable domain: DGGITQSPKYLFRKEGQNVTLSCEQNLNHDAMYWYRQDPGQGLRLIYYSQIVNDFQKGDIAEGYSVSREKKESFPLTVTSAQKNPTAFYLCASKVAGGGPGYTFGSGTRLTVV.

This clone came up a few times. The chain uses TRBV10-3 and TRBJ2-7; 7 bases fit TRBD2. In germline, CDR1 is ENHRY, CDR2 SYGVKD. There are 12 residues in the CDR3. V gave up 7 bases and J gave up 5 bases; unmatched junction bases: 5. The chain's CDR3 is CAIMVGGNEQYF. CDR3 DNA sequence: TGTGCCATCATGGTGGGGGGGAACGAGCAGTACTTC.

This clone was detected only a few times. The CDR3 region is CASSQRTSGDHDTQYF. CDR3 coding DNA: TGTGCCAGCAGCCAAAGGACTAGCGGGGACCATGATACGCAGTATTTT. The chain links TRBV4-2 to TRBJ2-3, with 12 bases fitting TRBD2. V lost 2 bases, J lost 6 bases, and 6 bases stayed unmatched. There are 16 residues in the CDR3. Germline CDR1 reads LGHNA; CDR2 reads YNFKEQ.

The V gene is TRBV7-8, the J gene TRBJ1-4; D ambiguous. V lost 1 base, J lost 4 bases, and 10 bases lay in between. CDR1 and CDR2 (germline): SGHVS, FQNEAQ. The CDR3 runs 15 residues. The CDR3 spells CASSLGTENNEKLFF. CDR3 in DNA: TGTGCCAGCAGCTTAGGGACTGAGAATAATGAAAAACTGTTTTTT.

This clone appeared a few times. The chain employs TRBV4-2 and TRBJ1-1; no definite D call. This CDR3 comprises 14 residues. Germline V lookup: CDR1 LGHNA, CDR2 YNFKEQ. The ends were cut back, 1 base at V and 4 bases at J, with 10 bases in the middle. CDR3 in amino acids: CASSQVWGFTEAFF. For the CDR3, the DNA is TGTGCCAGCAGCCAAGTTTGGGGATTCACTGAAGCTTTCTTT.

This rearrangement joins TRBV9 to TRBJ2-7; a possible D gene is TRBD2 (6 bases). V lost 3 bases, J lost 0 bases, and 13 bases lay in between. This CDR3 comprises 15 residues. From germline, CDR1 is SGDLS and CDR2 YYNGEE. The CDR3 nucleotides read TGTGCCAGCAGCGCCGCGGGGACGAGCTCCTACGAGCAGTACTTC. Its translation is CASSAAGTSSYEQYF.

The rearrangement links TRBV9 to TRBJ2-2; D uncertain. The CDR3 length is 12 residues. Trimming left V 0 bases short and J 4 bases short, with 1 base between. Germline loops: CDR1 SGDLS, CDR2 YYNGEE. CDR3 DNA sequence: TGTGCCAGCAGCGTAGTCACCGGGGAGCTGTTTTTT. This translates into CASSVVTGELFF. Full variable domain (rest looked up from reference TRBV9 and TRBJ2-2): DSGVTQTPKHLITATGQRVTLRCSPRSGDLSVYWYQQSLDQGLQFLIQYYNGEERAKGNILERFSAQQFPDLHSELNLSSLELGDSALYFCASSVVTGELFFGEGSRLTVL.

The chain is built from TRBV6-5 and TRBJ1-1; D might be TRBD1 (6 bases). There are 15 residues in the CDR3. The V gene lost 0 bases and the J gene lost 1 base, with 9 bases spanning the gap. The germline V gene has CDR1 MNHEY and CDR2 SVGAGI. The CDR3 DNA reads TGTGCCAGCAGTTACTCTGGGGGGCGGAACACTGAAGCTTTCTTT. Its protein product is CASSYSGGRNTEAFF.

This rearrangement joins TRBV7-9 to TRBJ2-5; either TRBD1 or TRBD2 may supply D (6 bases each). Germline V CDR1 and CDR2: SEHNR, FQNEAQ (reference sequence). V was shortened by 0 bases and J by 5 bases, with 13 bases between the two germline ends. The CDR3 has 15 residues. The DNA for the CDR3 is TGTGCCAGCAGCTTAGCGGGGGGCAGTATGGAGACCCAGTACTTC. Translating it yields CASSLAGGSMETQYF.